This T cell receptor (beta chain) comes out of a study of T cells in Graves' hyperthyroidism and ophthalmopathy. About this clonotype: Its antigen remains unidentified. A read error may account for a junction end that differs from germline.

Germline CDR1 is MGHDK and CDR2 is SYGVNS. This CDR3 region has 14 residues. Investigators excluded patients with uncontrolled infection, other autoimmune disease, pregnancy or lactation. TCR beta CDR3 regions were amplified from RNA transcripts. The HTBI primer set was used in a first-round RT-PCR of the TCR CDR3. MiXCR was run by TCRdb on the multiplex PCR reads, yielding one entry per CDR3 protein. The data contain 80,000 to 100,000 distinct CDR3 sequences, 35% to 45% of them singletons. Study findings and constraints: Clonotypes that were expanded in thyroid above 0.001 mostly appeared in blood too. Separation of ophthalmopathy from stable hyperthyroidism was achieved by a 13 V-J model.

The clonotype originates from a woman aged 25-40 years with Graves' hyperthyroidism. The sample comprised peripheral blood or thyroid tissue (not recorded which). The rearrangement links TRBV25-1 to TRBJ2-5, with 7 bases aligning to TRBD2. CDR3 residues: CASSKGLPEGTQHF. The DNA for the CDR3 is TGTGCCAGCAGTAAGGGACTACCCGAAGGGACCCAGCACTTC.